These 16 T cell receptor beta chains share one sample of origin, sequenced in a study of glioma-infiltrating T cells. Amplification of TCR alpha and beta CDR3 regions from RNA used iRepertoire nested multiplex PCR. TCRdb reprocessed the multiplex PCR reads with MiXCR, giving one entry per CDR3 protein. The sample holds around 180,000 distinct CDR3 sequences; approximately 40% are singletons and the top ten take 5.2%. The sample taken for sequencing was glioma tissue, nonneoplastic brain tissue, or PBMCs (not recorded which). Receptor source: a human donor with low-grade glioma or glioblastoma, undergoing nonglioma brain surgery, or in good health (not recorded which).

A note on this clonotype: This may be a read error: a much more frequent sequence differs by one nucleotide. V usage is TRBV28 and J usage is TRBJ2-1; D is possibly TRBD1 (6 bases). The CDR3 is 16 amino acids. The germline V gene has CDR1 MDHEN and CDR2 SYDVKM. The V and J ends lost 4 bases and 0 bases respectively, with 13 bases between them. As DNA, the CDR3 is TGTGCCAGCAGTTCTAACCTCAGGGGCTCCTACAATGAGCAGTTCTTC. Residues: CASSSNLRGSYNEQFF.

Many counts were recorded for this clonotype. V usage is TRBV20-1 and J usage is TRBJ2-2; a possible D gene is TRBD1 (5 bases). Between the trimmed V and J ends, which lost 0 bases and 4 bases, there was a span of 15 bases. The germline CDR1 and CDR2 sequences are DFQATT and SNEGSKA (reference sequence). The CDR3 consists of 16 residues. This chain's CDR3 is CSAREWGTGVTGELFF. DNA for the CDR3: TGCAGTGCTAGAGAGTGGGGAACAGGCGTCACCGGGGAGCTGTTTTTT.

On this clonotype itself: A much larger clone differs by one base, so this may be a read error. The chain employs TRBV7-6 and TRBJ2-2; tentative D call: TRBD2 (5 bases). From germline, CDR1 is SGHVS and CDR2 FNYEAQ. The CDR3 spans 15 residues. The CDR3 sequence is CARSLATRNTGELFF. Here the CDR3 DNA reads TGTGCCAGAAGCTTAGCGACCCGGAACACCGGGGAGCTGTTTTTT.

The sample holds many counts of this clonotype. The rearrangement links TRBV15 to TRBJ1-6; D is undetermined. The germline CDR1 and CDR2 sequences are LNHNV and YYDKDF (reference sequence). The CDR3 spans 17 residues. The V and J ends lost 0 bases and 0 bases respectively, with 9 bases between them. As DNA, the CDR3 is TGTGCCACCAGCAGAGACCTAGGGAGCTCCTATAATTCACCCCTCCACTTT. This sequence encodes CATSRDLGSSYNSPLHF.

The chain employs TRBV2 and TRBJ1-3; D gene uncertain. Germline values: CDR1 SNHLY, CDR2 FYNNEI. This CDR3 comprises 15 residues. V lost 8 bases and J 4 bases, leaving 18 bases between the germline ends. The DNA of the CDR3 is TGTGCCAGCGAGCCGATGGAGGGATTAGGAAACACCATATATTTT. Its translation: CASEPMEGLGNTIYF.

The chain couples TRBV20-1 to TRBJ2-1, with D possibly matching TRBD1 (6 bases). Looked up from germline, CDR1 is DFQATT and CDR2 is SNEGSKA (reference sequence). Trimming shortened V by 7 bases and J by 8 bases, and 15 bases separated the two germline ends. CDR3 length: 12 amino acids. This CDR3 reads CSDRTDRDEQFF. The CDR3 DNA reads TGCAGTGATAGGACAGATAGGGATGAGCAGTTCTTC.

The chain links TRBV20-1 to TRBJ2-1, with D possibly being TRBD2 (7 bases). V lost 3 bases to trimming and J lost 2 bases, with 17 bases between them. CDR3 size: 16 residues. Looked up from germline, CDR1 is DFQATT and CDR2 is SNEGSKA (reference sequence). This chain's CDR3 is CSASKVGGRAYNEQFF. CDR3 coding DNA: TGCAGTGCTAGTAAAGTAGGGGGGAGGGCCTACAATGAGCAGTTCTTC.

This clonotype occurred many times. This chain connects TRBV20-1 to TRBJ1-1, with D possibly TRBD1 on 6 matching bases. The V and J ends lost 3 bases and 9 bases respectively, with 11 bases between them. The CDR3 runs to 11 residues. Germline CDR1 is DFQATT and CDR2 is SNEGSKA (reference sequence). The CDR3 loop is CSARVGDKAFF. The DNA of the CDR3 is TGCAGTGCTAGGGTAGGGGACAAAGCTTTCTTT.

Concerning this clonotype itself: A single base separates this from a much larger clone, so it may be a read error. The conserved closing phenylalanine or tryptophan is absent in this CDR3, likely reflecting a read error. The gene calls are TRBV7-9 and TRBJ1-1; D possibly corresponds to TRBD1 (6 bases). Germline CDR1 and CDR2: SEHNR and FQNEAQ (reference sequence). The CDR3 is 15 amino acids. Trimming cost V 3 bases and J 2 bases, with 13 bases left between them. Here the CDR3 DNA reads TGTGCCAGCAGCTTTGGGGGGGCCCTCAACACTGAAGCTTTCTCT. This gives the protein CASSFGGALNTEAFS.

In this sample, this clonotype turned up many times. V and J are TRBV6-1 and TRBJ2-5; D is possibly TRBD1 (5 bases). This CDR3 has 14 amino acids. The germline V gene encodes CDR1 MNHNS and CDR2 SASEGT. V dropped 5 bases and J dropped 3 bases, with 13 bases sitting between them. The DNA of the CDR3 is TGTGCCAGCAGTTTGACCACCAGGGAAGAGACCCAGTACTTC. Protein sequence: CASSLTTREETQYF.

To note about this clonotype: A much bigger clone sits one base away, suggesting this may be a read error. CDR3 protein: CASTRLINQPQNF. CDR3 DNA: TGTGCCAGCACTCGGTTGATTAATCAGCCCCAGAATTTT. The chain combines TRBV2 with TRBJ1-5; unclear D gene. The length of the CDR3 is 13 residues. The germline V gene has CDR1 SNHLY and CDR2 FYNNEI.

The rearrangement uses TRBV5-5 and TRBJ2-5; either TRBD1 or TRBD2 may fit D (5 bases each). Germline values: CDR1 SGHKS, CDR2 YYEKEE (reference sequence). The CDR3 spans 14 residues. The V and J ends lost 2 bases and 5 bases respectively, with 13 bases between them. The CDR3 protein is CASSLNGAVETQYF. CDR3 sequence (DNA): TGTGCCAGCAGCTTAAACGGGGCCGTGGAGACCCAGTACTTC.

This chain joins TRBV4-1 and TRBJ2-6; 7 nucleotides line up with TRBD1. CDR3 length: 15 residues. Germline assignment: CDR1 MGHRA and CDR2 YSYEKL. The J segment lost 2 bases and the V segment lost 4 bases, leaving 2 bases of the junction unmatched. The CDR3 loop reads CASSRDSPGANVLTF. Here the CDR3 DNA reads TGCGCCAGCAGCCGGGACAGTCCTGGGGCCAACGTCCTGACTTTC.

In this sample, this clonotype turned up many times. The chain links TRBV11-2 to TRBJ1-1; weak D call: TRBD1 (5 bases). This CDR3 comprises 14 residues. V was clipped by 1 base and J by 1 base, with 7 bases between them. Germline V CDR1 and CDR2: SGHAT, FQNNGV. The CDR3 protein is CASSLAGANTEAFF. The CDR3 bases are TGTGCCAGCAGCTTAGCCGGGGCGAACACTGAAGCTTTCTTT.

Of note for this clonotype: Germline and junction disagree at one end, which may indicate a read error. The genes are TRBV28 and TRBJ1-1; a weak D match, TRBD1 (5 bases). From germline, CDR1 is MDHEN and CDR2 SYDVKM. The CDR3 runs to 13 residues. The CDR3 is CDSSSPGNTEDFF. CDR3 in DNA: TGTGACAGCAGTTCCCCAGGGAACACTGAAGATTTCTTT.

As to this clonotype: With a much larger clone just one base away, this may be a read error. The chain uses TRBV10-3 and TRBJ1-2; 7 bases align to TRBD1. Germline loops: CDR1 ENHRY, CDR2 SYGVKD. J was trimmed by 6 bases and V by 2 bases; bases with no gene match: 3. The CDR3 runs 13 residues. CDR3 protein: CAISETGADGYTF. The CDR3 DNA is TGTGCCATCAGTGAGACAGGGGCGGATGGCTACACCTTC.